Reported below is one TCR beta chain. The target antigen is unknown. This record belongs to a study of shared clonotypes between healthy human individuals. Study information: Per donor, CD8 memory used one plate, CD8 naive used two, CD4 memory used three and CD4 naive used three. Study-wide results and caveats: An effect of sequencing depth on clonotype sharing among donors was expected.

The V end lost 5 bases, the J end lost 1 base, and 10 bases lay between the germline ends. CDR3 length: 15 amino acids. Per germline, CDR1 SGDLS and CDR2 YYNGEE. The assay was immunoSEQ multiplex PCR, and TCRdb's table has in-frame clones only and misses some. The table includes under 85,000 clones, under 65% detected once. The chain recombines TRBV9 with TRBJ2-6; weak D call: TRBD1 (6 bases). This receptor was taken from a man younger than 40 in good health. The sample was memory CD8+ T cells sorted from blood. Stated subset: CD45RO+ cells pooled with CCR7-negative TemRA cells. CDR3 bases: TGTGCCAGCAGTCAGGGGTATTCTGGGGCCAACGTCCTGACTTTC. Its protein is CASSQGYSGANVLTF.